This T cell receptor (beta chain) was sequenced during a study of vaccination and CD4 T cells after COVID-19. Noted treatment: roughly nine-day PBMC culture with coronavirus spike peptide pools or control peptides (ViraFEST assay). Sequencing of DNA taken from cultured CD4+ T cells relied on the Oncomine TCR Beta short-read assay. TCRdb re-derived calls from the PCR reads in MiXCR, one entry per CDR3 protein. The sample contains 9,500 to 15,000 distinct CDR3 sequences, 55% to 60% of which appear only once. With regard to this clonotype: Its antigen remains unidentified.

The V end was cut by 0 bases, the J end by 2 bases, with 10 bases between. Germline V CDR1 and CDR2: SGHVS, FQNEAQ. CDR3 size: 16 residues. The TCR sequence derives from a human donor who had recovered from COVID-19. The sample was CD4+ T cells from blood, cultured in vitro. The chain is built from TRBV7-8 and TRBJ2-2; the D is unclear. CDR3 in amino acids: CASSLAWAYNTGELFF. The CDR3 DNA is TGTGCCAGCAGCTTAGCGTGGGCGTATAACACCGGGGAGCTGTTTTTT.